The T cell receptor beta chain described here comes from a study of T-cell memory formation after mild COVID-19. About the study: TCR clustering was largely donor specific. Notes on the study in general: CD4+ clones that contracted lay mainly in CM and EM; CD8+ ones lay in EMRA. Clones that contracted from day 15 to 85 were balanced CD4/CD8, while later expanders leaned CD4+.

This clonotype has a count of ten or more. What it binds is unknown. The CDR3 runs 14 residues. V trimming: 7 bases; J trimming: 3 bases; junction bases outside the gene matches: 6. A single record per CDR3 protein comes from TCRdb applying MiXCR to the 5' RACE reads. This table holds 300,000 to 350,000 distinct CDR3 sequences, around 15% found once. The genes are TRBV12-3 or TRBV12-4 and TRBJ1-3; 7 bases map to TRBD1. The sequence was obtained from a man aged 18 to 29 who had mild COVID-19 (a few samples of this study predate the infection). Cell type and time point are not known. Material: PBMCs or a T cell subset sorted from them (not recorded which). CDR3 DNA sequence: TGTGCCAGCACCCCCCGGGACAGTGGAAACACCATATATTTT. Translated: CASTPRDSGNTIYF.